Sequencing of this TCR beta chain was carried out in a study of T cell responses to AZD1222 COVID-19 vaccine. The study, taken as a whole, reports: Regions 160-218 and 743-854 dominated among vaccine-associated CD4 TCRs spanning spike. Donors were mostly white British, more females; clonal diversity possibly underestimated.

With regard to this clone: The antigen remains unidentified.

Pooling of second doses given at about 4 or about 12 weeks was done. Some clones are missing from TCRdb's copy, which holds only in-frame ones; the method was immunoSEQ multiplex PCR. The data contain over 85,000 clones, about 95% of them singletons. Sequencing was performed on peripheral blood, taken 28 days after the second AZD1222 dose. This sequence was found in an adult who received the AZD1222 COVID-19 vaccine.

Here the CDR3 reads CASSLDGVGQGSYNEQFF. The CDR3 bases are TGTGCCAGCAGCTTAGATGGTGTGGGCCAGGGCTCCTACAATGAGCAGTTCTTC. The chain is built from TRBV11-3 and TRBJ2-1; tentative D call: TRBD1 (5 bases). The CDR3 is made up of 18 amino acids. CDR1 and CDR2 (germline): SGHNT, YENEEA. V was shortened by 0 bases and J by 0 bases, with 15 bases between the two germline ends.